These T cell receptor beta chains were read from a single sample in a study of T cells after posttransplantation cyclophosphamide. Clones were sequenced by immunoSEQ multiplex PCR, and TCRdb holds only the in-frame ones, with some missing. The table shows 15,000 to 20,000 clones, with approximately 87% occurring only once. Sample: memory CD4+ T cells sorted from blood. The receptor set was obtained from a young man in good health and a related stem cell transplant donor. CDR3s include the opening cysteine and the closing phenylalanine or tryptophan. The D gene is left open where the match is weak. Clone size is stated in some rows and not others, as once, few, many or a class when expanded.

abundance: .; d_gene: .; v_gene: TRBV10-3; j_gene: TRBJ2-2; CDR3nt: TGTGCCATCAGTGGGTCTACAGGAACCGGGGAGCTGTTTTTT; CDR3aa: CAISGSTGTGELFF
abundance: .; d_gene: .; v_gene: TRBV29-1; j_gene: TRBJ1-1; CDR3nt: TGCAGCGTTGTAGGGCGGAGGTTGAACACTGAAGCTTTCTTT; CDR3aa: CSVVGRRLNTEAFF
abundance: .; d_gene: .; v_gene: TRBV4-1; j_gene: TRBJ1-2; CDR3nt: TGCGCCAGCAGCCAAGAGGGGGGGGCCGGTGGCTACACCTTC; CDR3aa: CASSQEGGAGGYTF
abundance: .; d_gene: .; v_gene: TRBV19; j_gene: TRBJ2-5; CDR3nt: TGTGCCAGTAGTATAGGGCGGTCCGGGACATTCCAAGAGACCCAGTACTTC; CDR3aa: CASSIGRSGTFQETQYF
abundance: .; d_gene: .; v_gene: TRBV6-5; j_gene: TRBJ2-1; CDR3nt: TGTGCCAGCAGTAGGAATGCTGAGGGTGGCAATGAGCAGTTCTTC; CDR3aa: CASSRNAEGGNEQFF
abundance: .; d_gene: TRBD1; v_gene: TRBV11-2; j_gene: TRBJ1-5; CDR3nt: TGTGCCAGCAGCTTAGTACAGGGGGTGGGCAATCAGCCCCAGCATTTT; CDR3aa: CASSLVQGVGNQPQHF
abundance: few; d_gene: .; v_gene: TRBV6-1; j_gene: TRBJ2-1; CDR3nt: TGTGCCAGCAGTGAAACTACTCGATATCAGTTCTTC; CDR3aa: CASSETTRYQFF
abundance: few; d_gene: .; v_gene: TRBV6-6; j_gene: TRBJ2-7; CDR3nt: TGTGCCAGCAGACACACAGGGTCCTACGAGCAGTACTTC; CDR3aa: CASRHTGSYEQYF
abundance: .; d_gene: TRBD2; v_gene: TRBV5-1; j_gene: TRBJ2-5; CDR3nt: TGCGCCAGCAGCTCTGGACTAGCGTCCCAAGAGACCCAGTACTTC; CDR3aa: CASSSGLASQETQYF
abundance: .; d_gene: .; v_gene: TRBV2; j_gene: TRBJ2-3; CDR3nt: TGTGCCAGCAGCCTGGAGGGGGGGAGCACAGATACGCAGTATTTT; CDR3aa: CASSLEGGSTDTQYF
abundance: .; d_gene: TRBD1; v_gene: TRBV6-4; j_gene: TRBJ2-1; CDR3nt: TGTGCCAGCAGTGATCCGAACAGGGGGCGCAGTGAGCAGTTCTTC; CDR3aa: CASSDPNRGRSEQFF